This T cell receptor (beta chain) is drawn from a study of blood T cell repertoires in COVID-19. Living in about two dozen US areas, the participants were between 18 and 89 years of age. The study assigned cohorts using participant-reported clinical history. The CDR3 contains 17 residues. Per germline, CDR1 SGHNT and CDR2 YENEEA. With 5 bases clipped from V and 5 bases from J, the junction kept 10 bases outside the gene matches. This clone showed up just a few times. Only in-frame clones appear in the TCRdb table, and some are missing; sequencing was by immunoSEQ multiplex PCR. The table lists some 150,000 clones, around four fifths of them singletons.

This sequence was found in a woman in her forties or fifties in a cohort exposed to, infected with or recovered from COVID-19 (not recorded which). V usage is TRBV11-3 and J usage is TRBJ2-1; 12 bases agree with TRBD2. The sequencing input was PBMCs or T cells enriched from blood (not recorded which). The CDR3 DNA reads TGTGCCAGCAGCCCGCGGCGTCTAGCGGGAGGGAACAATGAGCAGTTCTTC. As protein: CASSPRRLAGGNNEQFF. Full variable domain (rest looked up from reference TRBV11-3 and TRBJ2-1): EAGVVQSPRYKIIEKKQPVAFWCNPISGHNTLYWYLQNLGQGPELLIRYENEEAVDDSQLPKDRFSAERLKGVDSTLKIQPAELGDSAVYLCASSPRRLAGGNNEQFFGPGTRLTVL.